This T cell receptor (beta chain) was sequenced for a study of T cell changes during pregnancy in multiple sclerosis. The CDR3 is 13 residues long. Losses at the gene ends were 3 bases for V and 7 bases for J; bases not matched to a gene: 4. In germline, CDR1 is MNHEY, CDR2 SVGAGI. The protocol was immunoSEQ multiplex PCR, while the TCRdb copy is restricted to in-frame clones and leaves out a portion. The sample records roughly 49,000 clones, about 93% being singletons. This clonotype originated in a female donor with multiple sclerosis, enrolled in a pregnancy study. The chain carries TRBV6-5 and TRBJ1-1, with 8 bases that match TRBD1. Here the sequenced sample was CD4+ T cells from peripheral blood mononuclear cells, taken in the second trimester of pregnancy. CDR3 sequence reads: CASSYTGQGEAFF. In DNA, the CDR3 is TGTGCCAGCAGTTATACCGGACAGGGTGAAGCTTTCTTT.